This passage covers 28 T cell receptor beta chains from one sample sequenced in a study of OX40 agonist ivuxolimab in advanced cancers. Some clones are missing from TCRdb's copy, which holds only in-frame ones; the method was immunoSEQ multiplex PCR. The sample consists of around 63,000 clones, around 87% of them appearing once. The material was CD4+ or CD8+ T cells sorted from blood, obtained in a trial of the OX40 agonist ivuxolimab. The origin of the receptors is an adult with an advanced solid tumor such as melanoma, head and neck, liver or kidney cancer.

The chain uses TRBV5-1 and TRBJ2-1, with D possibly TRBD1 on 5 matching bases. V lost 0 bases, J lost 4 bases, and 14 bases lay in between. This CDR3 has 16 amino acids. Germline lookup yields CDR1 SGHRS and CDR2 YFSETQ. Written as DNA, the CDR3 is TGCGCCAGCAGCTTGGCCGCGGCAGGGCCATACAATGAGCAGTTCTTC. Protein sequence: CASSLAAAGPYNEQFF.

V gene TRBV11-1 combines with J gene TRBJ2-2, with 8 bases that match TRBD2. Germline CDR1 and CDR2: SGHAT and FQDESV (reference sequence). J gave up 5 bases and V 5 bases, and 10 bases lay outside the gene matches. CDR3 length: 16 residues. CDR3 sequence: CASSPSRGGTTGELFF. The CDR3 nucleotides are TGTGCCAGCAGCCCCTCACGGGGGGGAACAACCGGGGAGCTGTTTTTT.

The V and J genes are TRBV6-6 and TRBJ2-3, with 9 bases lining up with TRBD1. The length of the CDR3 is 15 residues. With V trimmed by 5 bases and J by 1 base, 4 bases remained unmatched. CDR1 and CDR2 (germline): MNHNY, SVGAGI (reference sequence). As DNA, the CDR3 is TGTGCCAGCAGTCGCCGGGACAGGGGCACAGATACGCAGTATTTT. Protein sequence: CASSRRDRGTDTQYF.

The chain employs TRBV10-1 and TRBJ2-1; D gene ambiguous. The V and J ends lost 4 bases and 10 bases respectively, with 11 bases between them. This CDR3 is 12 amino acids long. Germline V gives CDR1 WNHNN, CDR2 SYGVQD (reference sequence). The CDR3 is CASSVRQGEQFF. CDR3 coding DNA: TGCGCCAGCAGTGTTCGGCAAGGGGAGCAGTTCTTC.

This clone showed up just a few times. The rearrangement links TRBV5-4 to TRBJ2-1; TRBD1 matches 9 bases. The CDR3 runs to 14 residues. Trimming cost V 4 bases and J 6 bases; bases outside gene matches: 5. Germline loops: CDR1 SGHNT, CDR2 YYREEE (reference sequence). The CDR3 region is CASSLRDRVNEQFF. The CDR3 nucleotides are TGTGCCAGCAGCCTCCGGGACAGGGTCAATGAGCAGTTCTTC. The complete variable domain, with remaining parts taken from reference TRBV5-4 and TRBJ2-1, reads ETGVTQSPTHLIKTRGQQVTLRCSSQSGHNTVSWYQQALGQGPQFIFQYYREEENGRGNFPPRFSGLQFPNYSSELNVNALELDDSALYLCASSLRDRVNEQFFGPGTRLTVL.

The V call is TRBV5-8, the J call TRBJ2-1, with D unresolved. The CDR3 is 12 amino acids. Germline CDR1 is SGHTS and CDR2 is YDEGEE. V was shortened by 4 bases and J by 9 bases, with 11 bases between the two germline ends. The CDR3 DNA reads as TGTGCCAGCAGCCCCCAGATATCTGAGCAGTTCTTC. Translating gives CASSPQISEQFF. Looking up the rest from reference TRBV5-8 and TRBJ2-1 gives the full variable domain: EAGVTQSPTHLIKTRGQQATLRCSPISGHTSVYWYQQALGLGLQFLLWYDEGEERNRGNFPPRFSGRQFPNYSSELNVNALELEDSALYLCASSPQISEQFFGPGTRLTVL.

The chain recombines TRBV28 with TRBJ1-2; D is possibly TRBD1 (5 bases). V lost 6 bases to trimming and J lost 4 bases, with 9 bases between them. Per the germline V gene, CDR1 is MDHEN and CDR2 is SYDVKM. This CDR3 has 12 residues. The CDR3 bases are TGTGCCAGCAGGTCGGGACCCTATGGCTACACCTTC. Its translation is CASRSGPYGYTF.

This chain connects TRBV7-2 to TRBJ1-1; D is unclear. The length of the CDR3 is 14 residues. Germline V gene lookup returns CDR1 SGHTA and CDR2 FQGNSA. Trimming removed 4 bases from V and 4 bases from J, with 13 bases in between. The CDR3: CASSSRAPGTEAFF. The CDR3 bases are TGTGCCAGCAGCTCTCGGGCCCCGGGCACTGAAGCTTTCTTT.

This chain connects TRBV6-5 to TRBJ1-1; D is possibly TRBD1 (6 bases). Germline V CDR1 and CDR2: MNHEY, SVGAGI. V was pared by 2 bases and J by 5 bases, with 12 bases between. The CDR3 runs 14 residues. The CDR3 bases are TGTGCCAGCAGTTACGAGGCAGGGGAGACTGAAGCTTTCTTT. This translates into CASSYEAGETEAFF.

This sequence joins TRBV5-1 and TRBJ2-7; TRBD1 agrees at 8 bases. V shed 2 bases and J 3 bases; nucleotides not matched to a gene: 4. The germline gives CDR1 SGHRS, CDR2 YFSETQ. The length of the CDR3 is 14 residues. CDR3 sequence (DNA): TGCGCCAGCAGCTTAACACAGGGGGACTACGAGCAGTACTTC. Translated: CASSLTQGDYEQYF.

The rearrangement joins TRBV2 to TRBJ1-5, with D maybe TRBD1 (5 bases). The CDR3 runs to 15 residues. Germline V CDR1 and CDR2: SNHLY, FYNNEI. Trimming shortened V by 5 bases and J by 2 bases, and 13 bases separated the two germline ends. This CDR3 is CASSRGEVGNQPQHF. The CDR3 coding sequence is TGTGCCAGCAGTCGGGGGGAAGTCGGCAATCAGCCCCAGCATTTT.

The chain combines TRBV28 with TRBJ1-4, with TRBD1 matching over 7 bases. CDR1 and CDR2 (germline): MDHEN, SYDVKM. The CDR3 spans 14 residues. The trim removed 3 bases at V and 10 bases at J, leaving 8 bases unmatched. The CDR3 nucleotides are TGTGCCAGCAGTTTTTGGGACAGAAAGGGAAAACTGTTTTTT. This codes for CASSFWDRKGKLFF.

DNA of the CDR3: TGTGCCAGCAGCGTAGGGTTGGGCAGCAACGTCTATGGCTACACCTTC. It specifies CASSVGLGSNVYGYTF. The chain has TRBV9 and TRBJ1-2; D remains ambiguous. Germline CDR1 is SGDLS and CDR2 is YYNGEE. The CDR3 is 16 amino acids. Trimming pared 0 bases from V and 4 bases from J, leaving 16 bases between.

The chain couples TRBV27 to TRBJ2-7; 8 nucleotides match TRBD2. Unmatched junction bases numbered 6, after V lost 1 base and J lost 4 bases. The germline CDR1 and CDR2 sequences are MNHEY and SMNVEV (reference sequence). The CDR3 runs 15 residues. This chain's CDR3 is CASSLWGGRLYEQYF. In DNA form, the CDR3 reads TGTGCCAGCAGTTTATGGGGCGGGAGGCTATACGAGCAGTACTTC.

This chain joins TRBV9 and TRBJ1-3, with D unclear. V was trimmed by 3 bases and J by 7 bases, leaving 8 bases between them. The CDR3 is 12 residues long. Germline V gives CDR1 SGDLS, CDR2 YYNGEE. The CDR3 reads CASSGDRNTIYF. CDR3 nucleotides: TGTGCCAGCAGCGGGGATCGTAACACCATATATTTT.

V and J are TRBV5-1 and TRBJ2-3; D is uncertain. The germline CDR1 and CDR2 sequences are SGHRS and YFSETQ. The CDR3 has 14 residues. Trimming took 6 bases from V and 0 from J, leaving 11 bases between them. Written as DNA, the CDR3 is TGCGCCAGCACAGACCCAGGTAGCACAGATACGCAGTATTTT. Translation gives CASTDPGSTDTQYF.

The V call is TRBV6-5, the J call TRBJ2-1; no clear D. The CDR3 spans 12 residues. CDR1 is MNHEY and CDR2 is SVGAGI in the germline V gene. V was trimmed by 7 bases and J by 3 bases, leaving 7 bases between them. CDR3 sequence reads: CASTRRYNEQFF. CDR3 nucleotide sequence: TGTGCCAGCACCCGGCGCTACAATGAGCAGTTCTTC.

This chain uses TRBV28 with TRBJ1-2, with 7 bases matching TRBD1. The CDR3 spans 19 residues. Germline CDR1 and CDR2: MDHEN and SYDVKM. J was trimmed by 4 bases and V by 3 bases; bases with no gene match: 20. The CDR3 spells CASSFYSRDRPPLGYGYTF. The CDR3 bases are TGTGCCAGCAGTTTTTACTCCCGGGACAGACCACCCTTGGGCTATGGCTACACCTTC.

The rearrangement joins TRBV6-1 to TRBJ2-7; D gene uncertain. V lost 4 bases to trimming and J lost 1 base, with 8 bases between them. In germline, CDR1 is MNHNS, CDR2 SASEGT. This CDR3 comprises 13 residues. CDR3 sequence (DNA): TGTGCCAGCAGTGTCATAGCTTCCTACGAGCAGTACTTC. Translating it yields CASSVIASYEQYF.

This chain links TRBV28 with TRBJ2-2, with 7 bases lining up with TRBD2. Germline trimming cut 9 bases from V and 0 bases from J; bases unmatched to any gene: 4. This CDR3 has 14 amino acids. Germline CDR1 is MDHEN and CDR2 is SYDVKM. The CDR3 DNA follows: TGTGCCAGGCGGGGGAACACGAACACCGGGGAGCTGTTTTTT. Its translation is CARRGNTNTGELFF.

The chain joins TRBV27 to TRBJ2-3; D not certain. Germline V gene lookup returns CDR1 MNHEY and CDR2 SMNVEV (reference sequence). This CDR3 region has 14 residues. With 5 bases removed from V and 2 bases from J, the gap between germline ends came to 11 bases. For the CDR3, the DNA is TGTGCCAGCAGTCGTCAAGACCCCACAGATACGCAGTATTTT. This translates into CASSRQDPTDTQYF.

This sequence joins TRBV28 and TRBJ2-7; D could derive from TRBD1 or TRBD2 (5 bases each). The CDR3 is 14 residues long. V lost 3 bases and J lost 4, with 13 bases in between. The germline V gene has CDR1 MDHEN and CDR2 SYDVKM. CDR3 coding DNA: TGTGCCAGCAGTTTCATTGGGACCCGATACGAGCAGTACTTC. Its translation: CASSFIGTRYEQYF.

The chain joins TRBV7-2 to TRBJ2-7; 8 bases agree with TRBD1. Germline trimming cut 5 bases from V and 5 bases from J; bases unmatched to any gene: 8. From germline, CDR1 is SGHTA and CDR2 FQGNSA. The CDR3 totals 14 residues. CDR3 in DNA: TGTGCCAGCAGCCCAAGACAGGGGTGGAACGAGCAGTACTTC. Its translation is CASSPRQGWNEQYF.

The gene calls are TRBV19 and TRBJ1-2; D may be TRBD1 (5 bases). V was trimmed by 7 bases and J by 2 bases, leaving 5 bases between them. From germline, CDR1 is LNHDA and CDR2 SQIVND (reference sequence). The CDR3 length is 11 residues. The CDR3 here is CASTGNYGYTF. The CDR3 nucleotides are TGTGCCAGTACAGGGAACTATGGCTACACCTTC.

CDR3: CAISDSGTRQFF. The CDR3 DNA sequence: TGTGCCATCAGTGACTCCGGGACTAGGCAGTTCTTC. This rearrangement joins TRBV10-3 to TRBJ2-1; 8 bases agree with TRBD2. With V trimmed by 3 bases and J by 12 bases, 4 bases remained unmatched. The CDR3 totals 12 residues. Germline V gene sequence: CDR1 ENHRY, CDR2 SYGVKD.

This clone was picked up a small number of times. J is TRBJ2-7 and V is TRBV10-3, with TRBD2 as a possible D gene (6 bases). Germline V CDR1 and CDR2: ENHRY, SYGVKD. Trimming took 3 bases from V and 0 from J, leaving 21 bases between them. The length of the CDR3 is 18 residues. CDR3 sequence (DNA): TGTGCCATCAGTGACGGGAGCTGGCCCACGACTGGCTCCTACGAGCAGTACTTC. Its translation is CAISDGSWPTTGSYEQYF.

This chain uses TRBV6-5 with TRBJ1-5; D not certain. Trimming left V 0 bases short and J 2 bases short, with 8 bases between. This CDR3 contains 15 residues. Germline CDR1 MNHEY, CDR2 SVGAGI. CDR3 bases: TGTGCCAGCAGTTACTCGAGGAGGGGCAATCAGCCCCAGCATTTT. Amino acid sequence: CASSYSRRGNQPQHF.

This rearrangement joins TRBV28 to TRBJ1-5; TRBD1 might be the D (5 bases). CDR1 is MDHEN, CDR2 SYDVKM, per germline. The germline V and J ends were trimmed by 2 bases and 5 bases, with 16 bases remaining between them. The CDR3 runs to 16 residues. CDR3 protein: CASSLVGASNYQPQHF. The CDR3 DNA is TGTGCCAGCAGTTTAGTCGGGGCGTCCAACTATCAGCCCCAGCATTTT.